These 24 T cell receptor beta chains came from one sample sequenced in a study of glioma-infiltrating T cells after dendritic cell vaccination. Only in-frame clones appear in the TCRdb table, and some are missing; sequencing was by immunoSEQ multiplex PCR. The table lists around 100,000 clones, roughly 79% of them singletons. The sequenced sample was blood, obtained before dendritic cell vaccination. These TCRs come from a human donor with glioblastoma.

DNA for the CDR3: TGTGCCAGCAGTCCAGCGGGGGGTGCCGACGAGCAGTACTTC. Encoded protein: CASSPAGGADEQYF. This chain links TRBV6-6 with TRBJ2-7, with 9 bases fitting TRBD2. The CDR3 has 14 amino acids. J was trimmed by 5 bases and V by 5 bases; bases with no gene match: 7. Germline lookup yields CDR1 MNHNY and CDR2 SVGAGI (reference sequence).

The V and J genes are TRBV29-1 and TRBJ1-1; 8 bases line up with TRBD1. This CDR3 has 14 amino acids. Trimming at V came to 7 bases and at J to 11 bases, leaving 18 bases not matched to a gene. In germline, CDR1 is SQVTM, CDR2 ANQGSEA. CDR3 sequence (DNA): TGCAGCGCCTCGGCGGGGACAGGTAGTTATATGGCTTTCTTT. Encoded protein: CSASAGTGSYMAFF.

This clone was seen just once. V is TRBV5-5 and J is TRBJ2-7; D is undetermined. The V gene lost 4 bases and the J gene lost 1 base, with 12 bases spanning the gap. The V gene's germline CDR1 is SGHKS and CDR2 YYEKEE (reference sequence). The CDR3 is 14 amino acids. CDR3 protein: CASSRPSTSYEQYF. In nucleotides, the CDR3 is TGTGCCAGCAGCCGTCCCTCAACTTCCTACGAGCAGTACTTC.

The chain recombines TRBV11-1 with TRBJ2-3; tentative D call: TRBD2 (5 bases). CDR3 length equals 14 residues. Germline V gives CDR1 SGHAT, CDR2 FQDESV (reference sequence). With 1 base removed from V and 4 bases from J, the gap between germline ends came to 9 bases. The CDR3 protein is CASSLEGEADTQYF. The CDR3 DNA follows: TGTGCCAGCAGCTTAGAGGGAGAGGCAGATACGCAGTATTTT.

The chain employs TRBV15 and TRBJ2-2, with 7 bases lining up with TRBD2. The CDR3 consists of 16 residues. Germline CDR1 and CDR2: LNHNV and YYDKDF (reference sequence). J was trimmed by 4 bases and V by 0 bases; bases with no gene match: 5. CDR3 in DNA: TGTGCCACCAGCAGAGATCCGGGAGGTACCACCGGGGAGCTGTTTTTT. Protein sequence: CATSRDPGGTTGELFF.

This clone was detected once. The DNA of the CDR3 is TGTGCCAGCAGCCCGGGACAGGGGATAGATCGGTATGGCTACACCTTC. Its protein product is CASSPGQGIDRYGYTF. The rearrangement links TRBV7-6 to TRBJ1-2; TRBD1 agrees at 10 bases. The CDR3 extends over 16 amino acids. J gave up 5 bases and V 5 bases, and 11 bases lay outside the gene matches. Germline V lookup: CDR1 SGHVS, CDR2 FNYEAQ.

The rearrangement joins TRBV19 to TRBJ1-2, with 10 positions matching TRBD1. The junction had 8 bases not matched to a gene; V was cut back by 4 bases and J by 3 bases. The V gene's germline CDR1 is LNHDA and CDR2 SQIVND (reference sequence). CDR3 length equals 16 residues. DNA for the CDR3: TGTGCCAGTAGTAGCCCCGGGACAGGGGTGGACTATGGCTACACCTTC. Amino acids: CASSSPGTGVDYGYTF. The full variable domain, with the rest looked up from reference TRBV19 and TRBJ1-2, is DGGITQSPKYLFRKEGQNVTLSCEQNLNHDAMYWYRQDPGQGLRLIYYSQIVNDFQKGDIAEGYSVSREKKESFPLTVTSAQKNPTAFYLCASSSPGTGVDYGYTFGSGTRLTVV.

This chain uses TRBV4-1 with TRBJ2-5; 9 bases are shared with TRBD1. Germline V gene lookup returns CDR1 MGHRA and CDR2 YSYEKL. The CDR3 is made up of 17 amino acids. The ends lost 6 bases at V and 5 bases at J; junction bases unmatched: 16. This CDR3 reads CASSETPGQGFRETQYF. In DNA, the CDR3 is TGCGCCAGCAGTGAAACGCCGGGACAGGGCTTTCGGGAGACCCAGTACTTC.

The chain combines TRBV11-2 with TRBJ1-2; 7 positions agree with TRBD1. CDR1 is SGHAT and CDR2 is FQNNGV in the germline V gene. CDR3 length: 14 residues. Trimming cost V 5 bases and J 4 bases; bases outside gene matches: 7. In nucleotides, the CDR3 is TGTGCCAGCAGCCCAATAGACAGGGTCTATGGCTACACCTTC. Its translation: CASSPIDRVYGYTF.

The J gene is TRBJ1-1, the V gene TRBV7-9; D possibly corresponds to TRBD1 (5 bases). This CDR3 has 11 residues. Between the trimmed V and J ends, which lost 5 bases and 11 bases, there was a span of 12 bases. Germline loops: CDR1 SEHNR, CDR2 FQNEAQ (reference sequence). This CDR3 is CASSAAGWAFF. CDR3 sequence (DNA): TGTGCCAGCAGCGCGGCAGGGTGGGCTTTCTTT.

This rearrangement joins TRBV27 to TRBJ2-2, with TRBD1 identical over 9 bases. The V segment lost 3 bases and the J segment 1 base; nucleotides outside the gene matches: 15. Germline V CDR1 and CDR2: MNHEY, SMNVEV (reference sequence). The CDR3 covers 20 residues. The CDR3 nucleotides are TGTGCCAGCAGTTTCGACAACTTCTGGGACAGGGTGGGGAACACCGGGGAGCTGTTTTTT. This sequence encodes CASSFDNFWDRVGNTGELFF.

This chain connects TRBV12-5 to TRBJ1-2; tentatively, D is TRBD1 (6 bases). The germline V gene has CDR1 LGHNT and CDR2 FRNRAP. The CDR3 is 15 amino acids. Trimming pared 2 bases from V and 4 bases from J, leaving 14 bases between. CDR3 amino acids: CASGLWTALAYGYTF. The DNA of the CDR3 is TGTGCTAGTGGTTTGTGGACAGCACTGGCCTATGGCTACACCTTC.

The chain recombines TRBV5-1 with TRBJ2-3; 9 nucleotides match TRBD1. This CDR3 comprises 16 residues. With V trimmed by 3 bases and J by 0 bases, 5 bases remained unmatched. The germline CDR1 and CDR2 sequences are SGHRS and YFSETQ. The CDR3 spells CASSSWDRDSTDTQYF. DNA of the CDR3: TGCGCCAGCAGCTCCTGGGACAGGGACAGCACAGATACGCAGTATTTT.

V is TRBV6-5 and J is TRBJ1-6, with 7 bases aligning to TRBD1. The J segment lost 9 bases and the V segment lost 2 bases, leaving 7 bases of the junction unmatched. Looked up from germline, CDR1 is MNHEY and CDR2 is SVGAGI. This CDR3 spans 15 amino acids. In DNA, the CDR3 is TGTGCCAGCAGTTACCGACAGGGCCAATCTTCACCCCTCCACTTT. This translates into CASSYRQGQSSPLHF.

This chain links TRBV5-5 with TRBJ2-1; possible D gene TRBD2, 7 bases. Trimming stripped 4 bases from V and 9 bases from J, with 20 bases between. The CDR3 consists of 15 residues. Germline V CDR1 and CDR2: SGHKS, YYEKEE (reference sequence). The CDR3 protein is CASSLRVGGAGEQFF. The CDR3 coding sequence is TGTGCCAGCAGCCTCCGAGTAGGGGGGGCAGGTGAGCAGTTCTTC.

This clone is a singleton in its sample. The V and J genes are TRBV4-3 and TRBJ2-1; 11 nucleotides match TRBD2. Per the germline V gene, CDR1 is LGHNA and CDR2 is YSLEER. The CDR3 covers 19 residues. The junction had 11 bases not matched to a gene; V was cut back by 0 bases and J by 4 bases. The chain's CDR3 is CASSQDTLLAGDDYNEQFF. The CDR3 DNA is TGCGCCAGCAGCCAAGATACCCTACTAGCGGGGGATGATTACAATGAGCAGTTCTTC.

This chain links TRBV4-1 with TRBJ2-7; a possible D gene is TRBD2 (5 bases). V shed 11 bases and J shed 4 bases, with 15 bases lying between them. The germline V gene has CDR1 MGHRA and CDR2 YSYEKL. The CDR3 is made up of 12 amino acids. CDR3 DNA sequence: TGCGCCGGAGGTTTTCGAGATTACGAGCAGTACTTC. Amino acids: CAGGFRDYEQYF.

This clone showed up just a few times. This chain links TRBV15 with TRBJ2-1; a weak D match, TRBD2 (5 bases). The CDR3 consists of 12 residues. The germline CDR1 and CDR2 sequences are LNHNV and YYDKDF (reference sequence). Trimming pared 0 bases from V and 8 bases from J, leaving 5 bases between. The CDR3 DNA follows: TGTGCCACCAGCAGAGAGAGGGATGAGCAGTTCTTC. This sequence encodes CATSRERDEQFF. The full variable domain, with the rest looked up from reference TRBV15 and TRBJ2-1, is DAMVIQNPRYQVTQFGKPVTLSCSQTLNHNVMYWYQQKSSQAPKLLFHYYDKDFNNEADTPDNFQSRRPNTSFCFLDIRSPGLGDTAMYLCATSRERDEQFFGPGTRLTVL.

V is TRBV11-2 and J is TRBJ2-1, with 9 bases that match TRBD1. The CDR3 has 16 residues. Trimming cost V 1 base and J 2 bases; bases outside gene matches: 3. The V gene's germline CDR1 is SGHAT and CDR2 FQNNGV. CDR3 nucleotide sequence: TGTGCCAGCAGCTTAGGATGGACAGGGGCCTACAATGAGCAGTTCTTC. Translating it yields CASSLGWTGAYNEQFF.

This chain joins TRBV10-1 and TRBJ2-1; possible D gene TRBD1, 5 bases. The V gene lost 10 bases and the J gene lost 4 bases, with 17 bases spanning the gap. The germline CDR1 and CDR2 sequences are WNHNN and SYGVQD (reference sequence). The CDR3 is 14 amino acids. The CDR3 loop reads CAILQDLFYNEQFF. The DNA of the CDR3 is TGCGCCATCCTACAGGATTTATTTTACAATGAGCAGTTCTTC.

The chain employs TRBV7-9 and TRBJ2-2; TRBD2 matches at 9 bases. CDR3 length: 16 amino acids. CDR1 is SEHNR, CDR2 FQNEAQ, per germline (reference sequence). J lost 4 bases, V lost 4 bases, and 7 bases had no gene match. The CDR3 DNA is TGTGCCAGCAGCTCCTTAGCGGGGGTCACCACCGGGGAGCTGTTTTTT. The encoded protein is CASSSLAGVTTGELFF. The entire variable domain, with the rest obtained from reference TRBV7-9 and TRBJ2-2, is as follows: DTGVSQNPRHKITKRGQNVTFRCDPISEHNRLYWYRQTLGQGPEFLTYFQNEAQLEKSRLLSDRFSAERPKGSFSTLEIQRTEQGDSAMYLCASSSLAGVTTGELFFGEGSRLTVL.

The rearrangement joins TRBV19 to TRBJ2-5; TRBD1 aligns across 9 bases. Looked up from germline, CDR1 is LNHDA and CDR2 is SQIVND (reference sequence). There are 16 residues in the CDR3. Trimming took 6 bases from V and 1 from J; bases not matched to a gene: 9. CDR3 nucleotide sequence: TGTGCCAGTAGAGCACAGACAGGGGGGCTCCAAGAGACCCAGTACTTC. It encodes CASRAQTGGLQETQYF.

V is TRBV5-1 and J is TRBJ1-1, with D tentatively TRBD1 (6 bases). Between the trimmed V and J ends, which lost 0 bases and 1 base, there was a span of 16 bases. Germline V gene data show CDR1 as SGHRS and CDR2 as YFSETQ. The CDR3 spans 17 residues. For the CDR3, the DNA is TGCGCCAGCAGCTTGGTACTTTACAGGGCTAGGAACACTGAAGCTTTCTTT. It specifies CASSLVLYRARNTEAFF.

CDR3 nucleotide sequence: TGTGCCAGCTCACCGGACAGGGGGCGGAATTCACCCCTCCACTTT. Translating it yields CASSPDRGRNSPLHF. The rearrangement joins TRBV18 to TRBJ1-6; 11 bases line up with TRBD1. Germline V gives CDR1 KGHSH, CDR2 LQKENI. V shed 3 bases, J shed 7 bases, and the junction held 2 bases outside the gene matches. The CDR3 sequence is 15 residues long.